Following are 22 T cell receptor beta chains from one sample sequenced in a study of blood T cell repertoires in COVID-19. Clones were read by immunoSEQ multiplex PCR, and TCRdb kept only the in-frame ones, dropping some. The data show 200,000 to 300,000 clones, with approximately 90% seen just once and roughly 3% held by the top ten. Sequenced: peripheral blood. These TCRs come from a man younger than 35 with active or convalescent COVID-19.

For the CDR3, the DNA is TGCGCCAGCAGCTTCCAGGGCCGCATGAACACTGAAGCTTTCTTT. Translating it yields CASSFQGRMNTEAFF. This chain joins TRBV5-1 and TRBJ1-1; D is possibly TRBD1 (5 bases). The CDR3 length is 15 residues. Germline V gives CDR1 SGHRS, CDR2 YFSETQ. Trimming cost V 2 bases and J 0 bases, with 11 bases left between them.

The V gene is TRBV7-2, the J gene TRBJ1-5; D is perhaps TRBD1 (5 bases). The CDR3 loop spans 13 amino acids. V was cut by 6 bases and J by 7 bases, with 13 bases left in between. Germline CDR1 and CDR2: SGHTA and FQGNSA. CDR3 DNA: TGTGCCAGCAGTCACGGGAGGGACCAGCCCCAGCATTTT. Amino acids: CASSHGRDQPQHF.

The J gene is TRBJ1-4, the V gene TRBV25-1, with D unresolved. The CDR3 consists of 14 residues. Germline CDR1 reads MGHDK; CDR2 reads SYGVNS. Trimming took 0 bases from V and 7 from J, leaving 9 bases between them. CDR3 amino acids: CASSEYRFGEKLFF. In DNA form, the CDR3 reads TGTGCCAGCAGTGAATATAGATTTGGTGAAAAACTGTTTTTT.

DNA of the CDR3: TGTGCCAGCAGCCGAGGGCTAACGGCGGGCAATCAGCCCCAGCATTTT. This sequence encodes CASSRGLTAGNQPQHF. The chain is built from TRBV5-6 and TRBJ1-5; D is unresolved. CDR1 is SGHDT and CDR2 is YYEEEE in the germline V gene. The CDR3 sequence is 16 residues long. Between the trimmed V and J ends, which lost 4 bases and 2 bases, there was a span of 16 bases.

Comments on this clone: The same CDR3 can be traced to other DNA sequences in this sample. V gene TRBV3-1 (or the pseudogene TRBV3-2) combines with J gene TRBJ2-5; TRBD2 aligns across 14 bases. V shed 2 bases and J 2 bases; nucleotides not matched to a gene: 1. This CDR3 comprises 16 residues. Germline V gene lookup returns CDR1 LGHDT and CDR2 YNNKEL (reference sequence). The CDR3 loop is CASSQRLAGGQETQYF. CDR3 DNA: TGTGCCAGCAGCCAAAGACTAGCGGGGGGGCAAGAGACCCAGTACTTC.

V usage is TRBV2 and J usage is TRBJ1-4; tentative D call: TRBD1 (5 bases). The V end was cut by 2 bases, the J end by 4 bases, with 11 bases between. The CDR3 sequence is 15 residues long. Germline lookup yields CDR1 SNHLY and CDR2 FYNNEI. DNA for the CDR3: TGTGCCAGCAGTGAAAGGGGTGACAATAATGAAAAACTGTTTTTT. This encodes CASSERGDNNEKLFF. Full variable domain (outside the CDR3, taken from reference TRBV2 and TRBJ1-4): EPEVTQTPSHQVTQMGQEVILRCVPISNHLYFYWYRQILGQKVEFLVSFYNNEISEKSEIFDDQFSVERPDGSNFTLKIRSTKLEDSAMYFCASSERGDNNEKLFFGSGTQLSVL.

The chain employs TRBV30 and TRBJ2-3; D unclear. Per germline, CDR1 GTSNPN and CDR2 SVGIG (reference sequence). The CDR3 totals 15 residues. Trimming pared 5 bases from V and 5 bases from J, leaving 20 bases between. The CDR3 DNA reads as TGTGCCTGGGGGCCCTGGCAATTTCGTGAAGATACGCAGTATTTT. Amino acid sequence: CAWGPWQFREDTQYF.

V and J are TRBV5-6 and TRBJ2-7; TRBD1 is a possible D gene (5 bases). V was clipped by 2 bases and J by 1 base, with 13 bases between them. The germline CDR1 and CDR2 sequences are SGHDT and YYEEEE. CDR3 length: 15 amino acids. The CDR3 loop is CASSLGHRYSYEQYF. DNA for the CDR3: TGTGCCAGCAGCTTAGGACACCGTTATTCCTACGAGCAGTACTTC.

This chain joins TRBV11-3 and TRBJ2-5, with a tentative D call TRBD1 (7 bases). Trimming took 5 bases from V and 4 from J, leaving 11 bases between them. CDR1 is SGHNT and CDR2 is YENEEA in the germline V gene. The CDR3 runs 13 residues. The CDR3: CASSDQGGETQYF. In DNA form, the CDR3 reads TGTGCCAGCAGCGATCAGGGGGGAGAGACCCAGTACTTC.

Concerning this clone: At the DNA level, this CDR3 is encoded by other sequences in the same sample as well. The genes are TRBV28 and TRBJ2-5; 7 bases agree with TRBD2. In germline, CDR1 is MDHEN, CDR2 SYDVKM. V shed 2 bases and J 5 bases; nucleotides not matched to a gene: 2. The CDR3 loop spans 13 amino acids. The DNA for the CDR3 is TGTGCCAGCAGTTTAGGGGGGGAGGAGACCCAGTACTTC. This codes for CASSLGGEETQYF.

This clone occurred once. V and J are TRBV11-3 and TRBJ1-5, with 7 bases aligning to TRBD1. With V trimmed by 5 bases and J by 0 bases, 7 bases remained unmatched. Germline-derived CDR1 and CDR2 are SGHNT and YENEEA. This CDR3 is 16 amino acids long. The CDR3 region is CASSLRDSISNQPQHF. For the CDR3, the DNA is TGTGCCAGCAGCCTTCGGGACAGTATTAGCAATCAGCCCCAGCATTTT.

J is TRBJ2-7 and V is TRBV7-6; D may be TRBD1 (6 bases). This CDR3 region has 15 residues. CDR1 is SGHVS, CDR2 FNYEAQ, per germline. Trimming removed 5 bases at V and 3 bases at J, with 17 bases between. CDR3 region: CASSPGVSKHYEQYF. CDR3 in DNA: TGTGCCAGCAGCCCAGGGGTCTCGAAACACTACGAGCAGTACTTC.

DNA for the CDR3: TGTGCCAGCACATTGCCCGGTAACTATGGCTACACCTTC. This gives the protein CASTLPGNYGYTF. V is TRBV28 and J is TRBJ1-2; no clear D gene. Trimming pared 7 bases from V and 1 base from J, leaving 10 bases between. Germline CDR1 MDHEN, CDR2 SYDVKM. The CDR3 is 13 residues long.

The chain employs TRBV19 and TRBJ1-1; TRBD1 aligns across 8 bases. Trimming took 7 bases from V and 1 from J; bases not matched to a gene: 5. This CDR3 contains 14 residues. Germline values: CDR1 LNHDA, CDR2 SQIVND (reference sequence). In DNA, the CDR3 is TGTGCCAGTAAGACAGGGGAGCGGAACACTGAAGCTTTCTTT. It is translated as CASKTGERNTEAFF. Variable domain in full (rest from reference TRBV19 and TRBJ1-1): DGGITQSPKYLFRKEGQNVTLSCEQNLNHDAMYWYRQDPGQGLRLIYYSQIVNDFQKGDIAEGYSVSREKKESFPLTVTSAQKNPTAFYLCASKTGERNTEAFFGQGTRLTVV.

The chain uses TRBV5-6 and TRBJ2-1; D not resolved. The CDR3 extends over 11 amino acids. With 1 base removed from V and 8 bases from J, the gap between germline ends came to 4 bases. CDR1 is SGHDT, CDR2 YYEEEE, per germline. CDR3 region: CASSLSYEQFF. DNA for the CDR3: TGTGCCAGCAGCTTGTCGTATGAGCAGTTCTTC.

This chain uses TRBV24-1 with TRBJ1-2, with D maybe TRBD1 (6 bases). V shed 3 bases and J shed 4 bases, with 11 bases lying between them. In germline, CDR1 is KGHDR, CDR2 SFDVKD. CDR3 length equals 14 residues. The CDR3 here is CATSDPGTSYGYTF. CDR3 nucleotide sequence: TGTGCCACCAGTGATCCCGGGACAAGCTATGGCTACACCTTC.

The V and J genes are TRBV2 and TRBJ2-1; 10 nucleotides agree with TRBD2. The CDR3 loop spans 13 amino acids. J was trimmed by 8 bases and V by 7 bases; bases with no gene match: 5. The germline V gene has CDR1 SNHLY and CDR2 FYNNEI. The CDR3 protein is CASKAGGIDEQFF. The CDR3 coding sequence is TGTGCCAGCAAAGCGGGGGGGATCGATGAGCAGTTCTTC.

This chain connects TRBV6-5 to TRBJ2-5; 9 bases match TRBD1. There are 15 residues in the CDR3. From germline, CDR1 is MNHEY and CDR2 SVGAGI. With V trimmed by 7 bases and J by 4 bases, 10 bases remained unmatched. CDR3 residues: CASKAWTGVGETQYF. CDR3 bases: TGTGCCAGCAAAGCGTGGACAGGGGTAGGAGAGACCCAGTACTTC.

This clone was seen just once. The gene calls are TRBV5-1 and TRBJ1-2, with TRBD1 matching 9 bases. This CDR3 spans 16 amino acids. Germline V lookup: CDR1 SGHRS, CDR2 YFSETQ. The V and J ends lost 3 bases and 7 bases, in that order; junction bases with no gene match: 13. CDR3 in amino acids: CASSSLHGQGQGGYTF. The CDR3 nucleotides read TGCGCCAGCAGCTCCCTCCATGGACAGGGGCAAGGTGGCTACACCTTC. The variable domain in full, with the rest retrieved from reference TRBV5-1 and TRBJ1-2, is KAGVTQTPRYLIKTRGQQVTLSCSPISGHRSVSWYQQTPGQGLQFLFEYFSETQRNKGNFPGRFSGRQFSNSRSEMNVSTLELGDSALYLCASSSLHGQGQGGYTFGSGTRLTVV.

The chain joins TRBV27 to TRBJ2-5; a possible D gene is TRBD2 (5 bases). V shed 8 bases and J shed 6 bases, with 10 bases lying between them. Looked up from germline, CDR1 is MNHEY and CDR2 is SMNVEV (reference sequence). The CDR3 length is 11 residues. CDR3 protein: CASGRGKTQYF. The CDR3 coding sequence is TGTGCCAGCGGCCGAGGGAAGACCCAGTACTTC.

The chain is built from TRBV4-1 and TRBJ1-1; 9 bases line up with TRBD1. This CDR3 comprises 12 residues. V lost 3 bases and J lost 12; bases outside the gene matches: 5. CDR1 and CDR2 from the germline V gene are MGHRA and YSYEKL. The CDR3 bases are TGCGCCAGCAGCCACCGGACAGGGGCAACTTTCTTT. Amino acids: CASSHRTGATFF.

This clone has only a few counts. J is TRBJ1-1 and V is TRBV6-5; 9 nucleotides agree with TRBD1. The junction had 9 bases not matched to a gene; V was cut back by 6 bases and J by 7 bases. Germline-derived CDR1 and CDR2 are MNHEY and SVGAGI. This CDR3 is built from 14 residues. The CDR3 loop reads CASRRLQGAGEAFF. DNA of the CDR3: TGTGCCAGCAGGCGATTACAGGGGGCGGGTGAAGCTTTCTTT.